These T cell receptor beta chains were read from a single sample in a study of blood T cells in healthy people across ages. TCRdb re-derived calls from the 5' RACE reads in MiXCR, one entry per CDR3 protein. The sample comprises some 930,000 distinct CDR3 sequences, 29% of which are singletons, and roughly 10% rests with the top ten. This sample also belongs to another study, concerning T cells of mothers and their children.

The sequenced sample was blood. The source of these receptors is a woman between 40 and 55 years old in good health. The CDR3 runs from the conserved cysteine through the conserved F or W. The order of the fields is clone size, D gene, J gene, V gene, CDR3 protein, CDR3 DNA. A D gene is named only where the DNA matches it firmly. Size values are once, few and many counts, or a class for expanded clones, and some rows have none.

clone size: many; D gene: TRBD1; J gene: TRBJ2-2; V gene: TRBV12-3/TRBV12-4; CDR3 protein: CASTPDRASNTGELFF; CDR3 DNA: TGTGCCAGCACCCCGGACAGGGCGTCCAACACCGGGGAGCTGTTTTTT
clone size: few; D gene: TRBD2; J gene: TRBJ2-7; V gene: TRBV15; CDR3 protein: CATSRGRGVGAGTYEQYF; CDR3 DNA: TGTGCCACCAGCAGAGGGCGGGGGGTGGGTGCGGGAACTTACGAGCAGTACTTC
clone size: NA; D gene: NA; J gene: TRBJ2-5; V gene: TRBV28; CDR3 protein: CASKGPEETQYF; CDR3 DNA: TGTGCCAGCAAAGGCCCCGAGGAGACCCAGTACTTC
clone size: few; D gene: NA; J gene: TRBJ2-2; V gene: TRBV5-1; CDR3 protein: CASSLGDIAGGELFF; CDR3 DNA: TGCGCCAGCAGCTTGGGGGACATCGCGGGCGGGGAGCTGTTTTTT
clone size: few; D gene: NA; J gene: TRBJ1-2; V gene: TRBV27; CDR3 protein: CASSPLAGGYTF; CDR3 DNA: TGTGCCAGCAGTCCTCTTGCTGGAGGCTACACCTTC
clone size: many; D gene: TRBD2; J gene: TRBJ2-5; V gene: TRBV20-1; CDR3 protein: CSGAGGQETQYF; CDR3 DNA: TGCAGTGGAGCGGGGGGTCAAGAGACCCAGTACTTC
clone size: many; D gene: TRBD2; J gene: TRBJ2-3; V gene: TRBV28; CDR3 protein: CASSSLAVTSTDTQYF; CDR3 DNA: TGTGCCAGCAGTTCCCTAGCGGTCACTAGCACAGATACGCAGTATTTT
clone size: few; D gene: NA; J gene: TRBJ1-4; V gene: TRBV12-3/TRBV12-4; CDR3 protein: CASGADSHEKLFF; CDR3 DNA: TGTGCCAGCGGCGCTGATTCGCATGAAAAACTGTTTTTT
clone size: NA; D gene: NA; J gene: TRBJ2-1; V gene: TRBV7-9; CDR3 protein: CASSTVQFELGEQFF; CDR3 DNA: TGTGCCAGCAGCACTGTCCAGTTTGAGCTTGGTGAGCAGTTCTTC
clone size: NA; D gene: TRBD1; J gene: TRBJ1-2; V gene: TRBV7-2; CDR3 protein: CASSASPDRGNYGYTF; CDR3 DNA: TGTGCCAGCAGCGCAAGCCCCGACAGGGGAAACTATGGCTACACCTTC
clone size: NA; D gene: TRBD1; J gene: TRBJ1-5; V gene: TRBV12-3/TRBV12-4; CDR3 protein: CTSSRTGDRRPEVAGQPQHF; CDR3 DNA: TGTACCAGCAGTCGTACCGGGGACAGACGACCGGAGGTGGCGGGTCAGCCCCAGCATTTT
clone size: NA; D gene: NA; J gene: TRBJ2-3; V gene: TRBV5-1; CDR3 protein: CASSSASLQGHFSTDTQYF; CDR3 DNA: TGCGCCAGCAGCTCGGCTTCATTACAGGGACACTTTAGCACAGATACGCAGTATTTT
clone size: many; D gene: TRBD1; J gene: TRBJ2-5; V gene: TRBV20-1; CDR3 protein: CSASDRGRPKETQYF; CDR3 DNA: TGCAGTGCTAGTGACAGGGGGCGCCCTAAAGAGACCCAGTACTTC
clone size: NA; D gene: TRBD1; J gene: TRBJ1-2; V gene: TRBV28; CDR3 protein: CASSSGGQSYGCTF; CDR3 DNA: TGTGCCAGCAGTTCAGGGGGACAGAGCTATGGCTGCACCTTC
clone size: NA; D gene: NA; J gene: TRBJ2-3; V gene: TRBV28; CDR3 protein: CASSLWDTQSVSTDAQYF; CDR3 DNA: TGTGCCAGCAGTTTATGGGACACCCAGTCCGTTAGCACAGATGCGCAGTATTTT
clone size: many; D gene: NA; J gene: TRBJ2-5; V gene: TRBV9; CDR3 protein: CASSVGETETQYF; CDR3 DNA: TGTGCCAGCAGCGTCGGGGAGACGGAGACCCAGTACTTC
clone size: few; D gene: TRBD2; J gene: TRBJ2-1; V gene: TRBV6-2/TRBV6-3; CDR3 protein: CASGQSGGRNEQFF; CDR3 DNA: TGTGCCAGCGGGCAGAGCGGGGGGCGAAATGAGCAGTTCTTC
clone size: NA; D gene: NA; J gene: TRBJ2-1; V gene: TRBV24-1; CDR3 protein: CATSEHRVNEQFF; CDR3 DNA: TGTGCCACCAGTGAACACAGGGTTAATGAGCAGTTCTTC
clone size: many; D gene: TRBD1; J gene: TRBJ2-1; V gene: TRBV7-2; CDR3 protein: CASSLGQGPHYNEQFF; CDR3 DNA: TGTGCCAGCAGCTTGGGACAGGGGCCCCACTACAATGAGCAGTTCTTC
clone size: few; D gene: TRBD2; J gene: TRBJ2-1; V gene: TRBV28; CDR3 protein: CASSSHASGAYNEQFF; CDR3 DNA: TGTGCCAGCAGTTCCCATGCAAGCGGGGCCTACAATGAGCAGTTCTTC
clone size: NA; D gene: NA; J gene: TRBJ2-1; V gene: TRBV7-2; CDR3 protein: CASSLPRAGNNEQFF; CDR3 DNA: TGTGCCAGCAGCTTACCTCGGGCGGGAAACAATGAGCAGTTCTTC
clone size: NA; D gene: TRBD1; J gene: TRBJ1-1; V gene: TRBV5-1; CDR3 protein: CASSLFPTLGQSNTEAFF; CDR3 DNA: TGCGCCAGCAGCTTGTTCCCGACCTTGGGACAGTCGAACACTGAAGCTTTCTTT
clone size: NA; D gene: TRBD1; J gene: TRBJ2-7; V gene: TRBV27; CDR3 protein: CASSLFDRVSYEQYF; CDR3 DNA: TGTGCCAGCAGTTTATTCGACAGGGTCTCCTACGAGCAGTACTTC
clone size: few; D gene: NA; J gene: TRBJ1-5; V gene: TRBV6-5; CDR3 protein: CASSYSRRTLYSNQPQHF; CDR3 DNA: TGTGCCAGCAGTTACTCGAGGCGAACGCTATATAGCAATCAGCCCCAGCATTTT
clone size: NA; D gene: TRBD1; J gene: TRBJ1-2; V gene: TRBV27; CDR3 protein: CASSSGTGIHGYTF; CDR3 DNA: TGTGCCAGCAGTTCCGGGACAGGGATCCATGGCTACACCTTC
clone size: few; D gene: NA; J gene: TRBJ2-3; V gene: TRBV7-9; CDR3 protein: CASSQNPGLDTQYF; CDR3 DNA: TGTGCCAGCAGTCAAAACCCAGGGTTGGATACGCAGTATTTT
clone size: NA; D gene: NA; J gene: TRBJ1-1; V gene: TRBV3-1; CDR3 protein: CASSLLDGNTEAFF; CDR3 DNA: TGTGCCAGCAGCCTGCTGGACGGGAACACTGAAGCTTTCTTT
clone size: NA; D gene: TRBD2; J gene: TRBJ2-7; V gene: TRBV14; CDR3 protein: CASSHPASGYYEQYF; CDR3 DNA: TGTGCCAGCAGCCACCCGGCTAGCGGGTACTACGAGCAGTACTTC
clone size: few; D gene: TRBD2; J gene: TRBJ2-1; V gene: TRBV12-3/TRBV12-4; CDR3 protein: CASTWTSDNEQFF; CDR3 DNA: TGTGCCAGCACCTGGACTAGCGACAATGAGCAGTTCTTC
clone size: NA; D gene: NA; J gene: TRBJ2-3; V gene: TRBV11-2; CDR3 protein: CASSSYREGTDTQYF; CDR3 DNA: TGTGCCAGCAGCTCGTACAGGGAGGGCACAGATACGCAGTATTTT
clone size: NA; D gene: TRBD1; J gene: TRBJ1-5; V gene: TRBV7-8; CDR3 protein: CASSPRAGTVNQPQHF; CDR3 DNA: TGTGCCAGCAGCCCGAGAGCCGGGACAGTAAATCAGCCCCAGCATTTT
clone size: NA; D gene: NA; J gene: TRBJ1-5; V gene: TRBV5-1; CDR3 protein: CTSSPDGGLQPQHF; CDR3 DNA: TGCACCAGCAGCCCCGACGGGGGACTTCAGCCCCAGCATTTT
clone size: many; D gene: TRBD1; J gene: TRBJ2-7; V gene: TRBV29-1; CDR3 protein: CSVRDRAISYEQYF; CDR3 DNA: TGCAGCGTTCGGGACAGAGCAATCTCCTACGAGCAGTACTTC
clone size: many; D gene: TRBD2; J gene: TRBJ2-3; V gene: TRBV9; CDR3 protein: CASSDSGVTDTQYF; CDR3 DNA: TGTGCCAGCAGCGATAGCGGGGTTACAGATACGCAGTATTTT
clone size: NA; D gene: TRBD2; J gene: TRBJ2-1; V gene: TRBV5-1; CDR3 protein: CASSGGTSGYNEQFF; CDR3 DNA: TGCGCCAGCAGCGGGGGGACTAGCGGGTACAATGAGCAGTTCTTC
clone size: NA; D gene: NA; J gene: TRBJ2-7; V gene: TRBV18; CDR3 protein: CASSPADGPYEQYF; CDR3 DNA: TGTGCCAGCTCACCAGCGGACGGGCCCTACGAGCAGTACTTC
clone size: NA; D gene: TRBD1; J gene: TRBJ2-3; V gene: TRBV28; CDR3 protein: CASSYPGQEDTQYF; CDR3 DNA: TGTGCCAGCAGTTATCCGGGACAGGAAGATACGCAGTATTTT
clone size: many; D gene: NA; J gene: TRBJ2-7; V gene: TRBV6-2/TRBV6-3; CDR3 protein: CASSYSSAVEQYF; CDR3 DNA: TGTGCCAGCAGTTACTCGAGCGCGGTAGAGCAGTACTTC
clone size: once; D gene: NA; J gene: TRBJ2-1; V gene: TRBV7-3; CDR3 protein: CASSSRRDGRTNEQFF; CDR3 DNA: TGTGCCAGCAGCTCTCGCCGGGACGGGCGTACGAATGAGCAGTTCTTC
clone size: NA; D gene: NA; J gene: TRBJ1-2; V gene: TRBV29-1; CDR3 protein: CSIVEGYTF; CDR3 DNA: TGCAGCATTGTGGAAGGCTACACCTTC
clone size: NA; D gene: NA; J gene: TRBJ2-3; V gene: TRBV28; CDR3 protein: CASSPTPDDLQYF; CDR3 DNA: TGTGCCAGCAGTCCAACCCCGGACGATCTTCAGTATTTT
clone size: many; D gene: NA; J gene: TRBJ1-2; V gene: TRBV4-2; CDR3 protein: CASSQDRTANYGYTF; CDR3 DNA: TGTGCCAGCAGCCAAGACCGAACAGCTAACTATGGCTACACCTTC
clone size: NA; D gene: NA; J gene: TRBJ2-3; V gene: TRBV29-1; CDR3 protein: CSVAGWASTDTQYF; CDR3 DNA: TGCAGCGTTGCCGGTTGGGCTAGCACAGATACGCAGTATTTT
clone size: few; D gene: NA; J gene: TRBJ1-1; V gene: TRBV28; CDR3 protein: CASSYTGPPAEAFF; CDR3 DNA: TGTGCCAGCAGTTATACCGGGCCCCCTGCTGAAGCTTTCTTT
clone size: many; D gene: NA; J gene: TRBJ1-2; V gene: TRBV7-2; CDR3 protein: CASSLTRLNYGYTF; CDR3 DNA: TGTGCCAGCAGCTTAACAAGACTAAACTATGGCTACACCTTC
clone size: NA; D gene: NA; J gene: TRBJ1-5; V gene: TRBV27; CDR3 protein: CASSLDPRTVQPQHF; CDR3 DNA: TGTGCCAGCAGTTTAGACCCCCGCACGGTTCAGCCCCAGCATTTT
clone size: NA; D gene: NA; J gene: TRBJ1-5; V gene: TRBV3-1; CDR3 protein: CASSHLGSRGIQHF; CDR3 DNA: TGTGCCAGCAGCCATTTAGGTAGTAGGGGGATCCAGCATTTT
clone size: few; D gene: TRBD1; J gene: TRBJ1-2; V gene: TRBV18; CDR3 protein: CASSPPGGVYYGYTF; CDR3 DNA: TGTGCCAGCTCACCCCCAGGGGGTGTTTACTATGGCTACACCTTC
clone size: few; D gene: TRBD1; J gene: TRBJ1-2; V gene: TRBV5-1; CDR3 protein: CASSYRQGGLYGYTF; CDR3 DNA: TGCGCCAGCAGCTATCGACAGGGGGGCCTCTATGGCTACACCTTC
clone size: few; D gene: NA; J gene: TRBJ1-1; V gene: TRBV29-1; CDR3 protein: CSVEDLGSGGLNTEAFF; CDR3 DNA: TGCAGCGTTGAAGATTTAGGGTCGGGGGGGTTGAACACTGAAGCTTTCTTT
clone size: NA; D gene: TRBD2; J gene: TRBJ2-7; V gene: TRBV28; CDR3 protein: CASSSRRTSGYEQYF; CDR3 DNA: TGTGCCAGCAGTTCCCGCCGGACTAGCGGATACGAGCAGTACTTC